Sequencing of this TCR beta chain was carried out in a study of OX40 agonist ivuxolimab in advanced cancers. Study findings and constraints: The study found that CD8+ T cells averaged more expanded clones than CD4+. Partial responders at 0.1-3.0 mg/kg showed near-lowest clonal expansion.

The V segment lost 4 bases and the J segment 4 bases; nucleotides outside the gene matches: 7. Germline V gene lookup returns CDR1 SGDLS and CDR2 YYNGEE. The CDR3 has 16 residues. Clones were read by immunoSEQ multiplex PCR, and TCRdb kept only the in-frame ones, dropping some. The sample shows about 99,000 clones, 90% to 96% of them seen only once. Notes on this clone: Its target is not known.

Sequenced here: CD4+ or CD8+ T cells sorted from blood, sampled in a trial of the OX40 agonist ivuxolimab. The rearrangement uses TRBV9 and TRBJ2-1; 11 bases align to TRBD2. The receptor comes from an adult with an advanced solid tumor such as melanoma, head and neck, liver or kidney cancer. For the CDR3, the DNA is TGTGCCAGCAGCTCCGGACTAGCGGGTTCTTACAATGAGCAGTTCTTC. As protein: CASSSGLAGSYNEQFF.